Included here is one T cell receptor (beta chain) sequence, with context. The data derive from a study of blood T cell repertoires in COVID-19. Germline CDR1 and CDR2: SGHTA and FQGNSA. V was clipped by 5 bases and J by 10 bases; unmatched bases: 11. CDR3 length: 14 amino acids. The age range of participants was roughly 18 to 90 years, with residence in fewer than 25 US areas. The table came from immunoSEQ multiplex PCR; TCRdb's copy has only in-frame clones and leaves some out. The sample includes 200,000 to 250,000 clones, roughly 90% of them seen just once. The TCR was taken from a man aged 30 to 45 who had been exposed to COVID-19. Sample: PBMCs or T cells enriched from blood (not recorded which). This chain uses TRBV7-2 with TRBJ2-1; TRBD2 matches at 7 bases. This CDR3 reads CASSLGLIGGEQFF. The DNA for the CDR3 is TGTGCCAGCAGCCTGGGACTAATCGGTGGCGAGCAGTTCTTC.